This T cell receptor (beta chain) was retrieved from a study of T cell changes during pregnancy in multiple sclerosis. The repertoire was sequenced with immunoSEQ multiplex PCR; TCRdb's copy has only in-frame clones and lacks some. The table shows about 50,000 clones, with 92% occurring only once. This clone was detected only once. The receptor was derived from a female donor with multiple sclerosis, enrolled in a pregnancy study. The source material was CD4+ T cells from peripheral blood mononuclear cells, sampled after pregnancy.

The CDR3 reads CASSVGLAGFNEQYF. CDR3 sequence (DNA): TGTGCCAGCAGTGTTGGACTAGCGGGGTTCAACGAGCAGTACTTC. The chain carries TRBV25-1 and TRBJ2-7; 12 nucleotides align to TRBD2. J lost 5 bases, V lost 4 bases, and 6 bases had no gene match. The germline V gene has CDR1 MGHDK and CDR2 SYGVNS. The CDR3 is 15 residues long.